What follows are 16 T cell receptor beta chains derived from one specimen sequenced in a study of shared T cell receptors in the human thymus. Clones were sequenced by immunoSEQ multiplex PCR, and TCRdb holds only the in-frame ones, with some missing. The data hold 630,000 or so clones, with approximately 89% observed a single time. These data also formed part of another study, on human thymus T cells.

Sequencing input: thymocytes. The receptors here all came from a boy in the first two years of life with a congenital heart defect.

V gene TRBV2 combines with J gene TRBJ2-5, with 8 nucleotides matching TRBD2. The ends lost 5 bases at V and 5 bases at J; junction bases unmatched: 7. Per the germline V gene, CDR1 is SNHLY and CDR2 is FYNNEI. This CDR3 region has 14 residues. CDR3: CASSSRGGRETQYF. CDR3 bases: TGTGCCAGCAGTTCTCGCGGGGGGCGGGAGACCCAGTACTTC.

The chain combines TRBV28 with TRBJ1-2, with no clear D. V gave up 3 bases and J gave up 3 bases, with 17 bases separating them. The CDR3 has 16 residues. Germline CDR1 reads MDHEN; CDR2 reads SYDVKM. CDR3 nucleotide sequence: TGTGCCAGCAGTTTGGCCAGACCGCCCGGGGACTATGGCTACACCTTC. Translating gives CASSLARPPGDYGYTF.

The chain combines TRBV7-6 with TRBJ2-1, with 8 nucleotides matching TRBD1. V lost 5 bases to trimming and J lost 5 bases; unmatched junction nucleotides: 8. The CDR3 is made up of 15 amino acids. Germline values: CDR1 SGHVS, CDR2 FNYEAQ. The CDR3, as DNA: TGTGCCAGCAGCCTCCCCCCGGGACAGGACAATGAGCAGTTCTTC. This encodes CASSLPPGQDNEQFF.

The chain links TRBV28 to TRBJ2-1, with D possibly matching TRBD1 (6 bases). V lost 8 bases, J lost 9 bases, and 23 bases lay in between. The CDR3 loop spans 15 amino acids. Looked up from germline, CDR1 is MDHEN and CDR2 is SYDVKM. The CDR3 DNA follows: TGTGCCAGCGCCCCCACAGGGACCCATGGGGGTGAGCAGTTCTTC. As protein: CASAPTGTHGGEQFF. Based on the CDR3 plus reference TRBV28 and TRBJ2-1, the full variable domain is DVKVTQSSRYLVKRTGEKVFLECVQDMDHENMFWYRQDPGLGLRLIYFSYDVKMKEKGDIPEGYSVSREKKERFSLILESASTNQTSMYLCASAPTGTHGGEQFFGPGTRLTVL.

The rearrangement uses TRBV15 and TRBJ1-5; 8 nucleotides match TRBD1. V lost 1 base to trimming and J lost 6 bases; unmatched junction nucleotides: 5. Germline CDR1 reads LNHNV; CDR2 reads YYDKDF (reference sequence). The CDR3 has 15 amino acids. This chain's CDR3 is CATSRVGQGVQPQHF. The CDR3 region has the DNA TGTGCCACCAGCAGAGTAGGACAGGGAGTTCAGCCCCAGCATTTT.

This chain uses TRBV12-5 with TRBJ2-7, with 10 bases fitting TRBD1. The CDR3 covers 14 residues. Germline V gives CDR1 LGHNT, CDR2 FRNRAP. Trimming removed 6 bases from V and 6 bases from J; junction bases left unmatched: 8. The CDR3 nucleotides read TGTGCTAGTGGCCCGCCGGGACAGGGGTCCGAGCAGTACTTC. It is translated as CASGPPGQGSEQYF.

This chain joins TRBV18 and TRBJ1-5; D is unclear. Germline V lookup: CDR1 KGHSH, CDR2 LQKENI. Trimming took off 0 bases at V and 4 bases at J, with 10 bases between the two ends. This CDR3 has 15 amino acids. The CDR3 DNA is TGTGCCAGCTCACCACCGCGGCAGAGGAATCAGCCCCAGCATTTT. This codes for CASSPPRQRNQPQHF.

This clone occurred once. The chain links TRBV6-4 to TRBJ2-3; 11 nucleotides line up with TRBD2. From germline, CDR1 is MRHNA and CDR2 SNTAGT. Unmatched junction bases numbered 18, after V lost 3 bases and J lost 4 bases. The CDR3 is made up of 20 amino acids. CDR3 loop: CASSESGVRGTSGFADTQYF. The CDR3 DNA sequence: TGTGCCAGCAGTGAAAGTGGAGTGAGAGGGACTAGCGGTTTCGCAGATACGCAGTATTTT.

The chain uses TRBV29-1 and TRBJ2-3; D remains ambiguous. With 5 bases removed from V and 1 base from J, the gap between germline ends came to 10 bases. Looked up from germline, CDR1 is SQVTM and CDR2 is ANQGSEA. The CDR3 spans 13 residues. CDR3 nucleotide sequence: TGCAGCGTTCCGCGAGAGGGCACAGATACGCAGTATTTT. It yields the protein CSVPREGTDTQYF.

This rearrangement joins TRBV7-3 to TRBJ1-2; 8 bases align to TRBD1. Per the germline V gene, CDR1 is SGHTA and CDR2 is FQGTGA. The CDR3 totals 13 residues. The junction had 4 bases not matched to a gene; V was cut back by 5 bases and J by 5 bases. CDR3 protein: CASSPDRGYGYTF. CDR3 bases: TGTGCCAGCAGCCCCGACAGGGGATATGGCTACACCTTC.

The CDR3 is CASSQDPGGGYEQYF. The CDR3 DNA sequence: TGCGCCAGCAGCCAAGATCCGGGAGGAGGCTACGAGCAGTACTTC. The chain links TRBV4-3 to TRBJ2-7; 7 nucleotides agree with TRBD2. The CDR3 totals 15 residues. Germline-derived CDR1 and CDR2 are LGHNA and YSLEER. The junction had 5 bases not matched to a gene; V was cut back by 0 bases and J by 3 bases.

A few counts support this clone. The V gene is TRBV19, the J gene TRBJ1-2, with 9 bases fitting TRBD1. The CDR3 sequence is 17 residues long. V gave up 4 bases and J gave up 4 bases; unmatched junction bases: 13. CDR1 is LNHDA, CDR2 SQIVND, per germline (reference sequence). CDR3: CASSTRDRELGGYGYTF. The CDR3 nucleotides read TGTGCCAGTAGTACCCGGGACAGGGAGCTTGGTGGCTATGGCTACACCTTC. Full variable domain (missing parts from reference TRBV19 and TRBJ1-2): DGGITQSPKYLFRKEGQNVTLSCEQNLNHDAMYWYRQDPGQGLRLIYYSQIVNDFQKGDIAEGYSVSREKKESFPLTVTSAQKNPTAFYLCASSTRDRELGGYGYTFGSGTRLTVV.

CDR3 nucleotide sequence: TGCAGCGTGAAAACCTTGGGAACAGGGGGTAACGGGCTCTCTGGAAACACCATATATTTT. Translating it yields CSVKTLGTGGNGLSGNTIYF. The chain combines TRBV29-1 with TRBJ1-3; 8 nucleotides line up with TRBD1. This CDR3 comprises 20 residues. Germline assignment: CDR1 SQVTM and CDR2 ANQGSEA. The V gene end was trimmed by 6 bases and the J gene end by 0 bases; junction bases not matched to a gene: 22.

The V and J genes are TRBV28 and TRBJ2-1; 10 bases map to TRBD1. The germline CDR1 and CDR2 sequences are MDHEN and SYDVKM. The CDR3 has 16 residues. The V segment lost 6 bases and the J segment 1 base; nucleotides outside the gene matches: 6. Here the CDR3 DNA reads TGTGCCAGCAGGGACAGGGGGACAGCATCCTACAATGAGCAGTTCTTC. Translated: CASRDRGTASYNEQFF. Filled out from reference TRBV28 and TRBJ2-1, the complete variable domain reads DVKVTQSSRYLVKRTGEKVFLECVQDMDHENMFWYRQDPGLGLRLIYFSYDVKMKEKGDIPEGYSVSREKKERFSLILESASTNQTSMYLCASRDRGTASYNEQFFGPGTRLTVL.

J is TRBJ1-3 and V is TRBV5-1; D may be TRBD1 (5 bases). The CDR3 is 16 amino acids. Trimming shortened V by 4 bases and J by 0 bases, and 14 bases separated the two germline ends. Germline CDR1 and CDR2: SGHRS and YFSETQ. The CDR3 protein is CASSSPDTVSGNTIYF. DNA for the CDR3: TGCGCCAGCAGCAGCCCGGACACGGTCTCTGGAAACACCATATATTTT. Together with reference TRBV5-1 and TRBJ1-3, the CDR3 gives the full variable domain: KAGVTQTPRYLIKTRGQQVTLSCSPISGHRSVSWYQQTPGQGLQFLFEYFSETQRNKGNFPGRFSGRQFSNSRSEMNVSTLELGDSALYLCASSSPDTVSGNTIYFGEGSWLTVV.

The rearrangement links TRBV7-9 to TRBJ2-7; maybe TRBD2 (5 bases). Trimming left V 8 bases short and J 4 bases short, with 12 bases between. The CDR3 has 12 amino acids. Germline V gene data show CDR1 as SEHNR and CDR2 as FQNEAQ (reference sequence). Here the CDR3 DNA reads TGTGCCAGCGGCGGGCCACCTTACGAGCAGTACTTC. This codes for CASGGPPYEQYF.